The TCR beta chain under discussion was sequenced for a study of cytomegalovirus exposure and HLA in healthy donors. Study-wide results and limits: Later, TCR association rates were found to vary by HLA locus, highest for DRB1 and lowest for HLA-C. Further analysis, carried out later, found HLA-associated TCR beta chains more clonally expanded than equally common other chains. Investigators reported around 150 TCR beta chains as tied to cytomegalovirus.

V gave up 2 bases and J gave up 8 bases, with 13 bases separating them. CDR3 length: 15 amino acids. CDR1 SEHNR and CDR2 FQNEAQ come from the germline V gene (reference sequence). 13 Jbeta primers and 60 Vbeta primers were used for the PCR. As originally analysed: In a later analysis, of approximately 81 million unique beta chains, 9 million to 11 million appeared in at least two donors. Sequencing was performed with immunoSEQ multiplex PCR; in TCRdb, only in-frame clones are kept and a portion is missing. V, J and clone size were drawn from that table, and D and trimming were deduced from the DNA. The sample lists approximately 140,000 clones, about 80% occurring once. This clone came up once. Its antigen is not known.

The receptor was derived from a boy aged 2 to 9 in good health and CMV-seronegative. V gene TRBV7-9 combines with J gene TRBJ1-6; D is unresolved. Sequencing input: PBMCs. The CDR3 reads CASSLFRDSDSPLHF. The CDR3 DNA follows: TGTGCCAGCAGCTTATTTCGGGATTCGGATTCACCCCTCCACTTT.